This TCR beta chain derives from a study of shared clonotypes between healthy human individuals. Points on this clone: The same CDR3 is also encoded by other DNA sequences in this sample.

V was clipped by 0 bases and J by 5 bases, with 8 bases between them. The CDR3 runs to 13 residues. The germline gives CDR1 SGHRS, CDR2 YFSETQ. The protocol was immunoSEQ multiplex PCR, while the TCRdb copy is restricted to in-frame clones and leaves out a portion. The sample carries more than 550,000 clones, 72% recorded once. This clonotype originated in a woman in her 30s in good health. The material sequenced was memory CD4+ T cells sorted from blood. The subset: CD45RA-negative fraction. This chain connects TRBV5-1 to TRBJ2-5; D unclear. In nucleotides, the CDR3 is TGCGCCAGCAGCTTGGGGAACGGCGAGACCCAGTACTTC. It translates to CASSLGNGETQYF.